This record covers a single T cell receptor beta chain. Its matching antigen is unknown. PCR involved 60 Vbeta and 13 Jbeta primers. The assay was immunoSEQ multiplex PCR, and TCRdb's table has in-frame clones only and misses some. The sample data list roughly 30,000 clones. This record comes from a study of cytomegalovirus exposure and HLA in healthy donors. Overall study findings and caveats: Later analysis indicated greater clonal expansion among HLA-associated TCR beta chains than among equally common other chains. V- and J-gene trimming of TCR beta was linked (in a later analysis) to a missense DCLRE1C variant.

V was cut by 5 bases and J by 0 bases, with 14 bases left in between. CDR3 length: 16 residues. Germline lookup yields CDR1 SEHNR and CDR2 FQNEAQ (reference sequence). The rearrangement uses TRBV7-9 and TRBJ2-1; possibly TRBD2 for D (5 bases). Sequencing was carried out using PBMCs. The clonotype comes from a female donor in good health and CMV-seronegative. The CDR3 is CASSPPLGSSYNEQFF. CDR3 DNA sequence: TGTGCCAGCAGCCCTCCCCTAGGGAGCTCCTACAATGAGCAGTTCTTC.